Listed here is a single T cell receptor (beta chain). The antigen is not known. The data were taken from a study of T cell repertoires in ileal Crohn's disease. Study at large: The M0 sample came from the inflamed ileal portion of the resected specimen.

The CDR3 extends over 15 amino acids. CDR1 GTSNPN and CDR2 SVGIG come from the germline V gene (reference sequence). V lost 5 bases to trimming and J lost 2 bases; unmatched junction nucleotides: 12. The time point here: inflamed ileum from the surgical specimen. Included were adult ileal or ileocolonic Crohn's patients indicated for ileocolonic resection. This table comes from immunoSEQ multiplex PCR, and its TCRdb copy is limited to in-frame clones, with some not included. Of around 1,500 clones in the sample, more than 90% were seen once. Study observations and caveats: Clonal expansions were more frequent in active smokers than non-smokers at surgery. High-frequency clones were more common in sorted CD8 than CD4 cells.

Sequenced input: ileal tissue. The chain uses TRBV30 and TRBJ2-7; 7 nucleotides match TRBD2. This TCR was sampled from an adult with Crohn's disease. The CDR3 sequence is CAWLLGEAGAYEQYF. The CDR3 DNA sequence: TGTGCCTGGCTGCTGGGGGAGGCGGGAGCCTACGAGCAGTACTTC.